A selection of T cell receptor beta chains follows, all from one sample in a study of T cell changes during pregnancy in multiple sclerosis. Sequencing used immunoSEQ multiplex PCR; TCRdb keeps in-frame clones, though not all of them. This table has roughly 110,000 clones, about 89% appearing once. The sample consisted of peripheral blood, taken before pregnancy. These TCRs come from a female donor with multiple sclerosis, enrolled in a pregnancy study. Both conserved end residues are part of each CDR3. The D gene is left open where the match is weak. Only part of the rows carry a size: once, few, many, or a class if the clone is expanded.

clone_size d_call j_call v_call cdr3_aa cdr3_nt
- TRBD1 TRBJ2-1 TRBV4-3 CASSLRGNEQFF TGCGCCAGCAGCCTCAGGGGGAATGAGCAGTTCTTC
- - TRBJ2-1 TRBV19 CASSIVQGPRNEQFF TGTGCCAGTAGTATTGTACAGGGCCCACGGAATGAGCAGTTCTTC
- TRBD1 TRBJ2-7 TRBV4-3 CASSLLQGARNEQYF TGCGCCAGCAGCCTTTTACAGGGGGCGAGGAACGAGCAGTACTTC
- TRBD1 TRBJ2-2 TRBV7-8 CASSERQGANTGELFF TGTGCCAGCAGCGAGAGACAGGGGGCGAACACCGGGGAGCTGTTTTTT
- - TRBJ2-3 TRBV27 CASSPINSDSGTDTQYF TGTGCCAGCAGTCCCATAAATAGCGATTCTGGCACAGATACGCAGTATTTT
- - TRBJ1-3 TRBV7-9 CASSLNEAGAPGNTIYF TGTGCCAGCAGCTTAAACGAGGCGGGGGCCCCTGGAAACACCATATATTTT
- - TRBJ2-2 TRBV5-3 CARSLSRQDLVTGELFF TGTGCCAGAAGCTTGTCACGCCAGGACTTGGTTACCGGGGAGCTGTTTTTT
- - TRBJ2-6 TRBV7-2 CASSSLRTGANVLTF TGTGCCAGCAGCTCACTACGGACTGGGGCCAACGTCCTGACTTTC
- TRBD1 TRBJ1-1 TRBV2 CASSRQGGLNTEAFF TGTGCCAGCAGCCGACAGGGGGGATTGAACACTGAAGCTTTCTTT
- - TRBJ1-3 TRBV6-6 CASSNPRGPSGNTIYF TGTGCCAGCAGTAACCCTAGAGGGCCCTCTGGAAACACCATATATTTT
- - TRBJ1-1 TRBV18 CASSPRSGNTEAFF TGTGCCAGCTCACCACGGTCAGGGAACACTGAAGCTTTCTTT
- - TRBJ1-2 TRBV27 CASTGNYGYTF TGTGCCAGTACAGGAAACTATGGCTACACCTTC
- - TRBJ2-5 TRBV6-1 CASSEITSHRNF TGTGCCAGCAGTGAAATAACTAGTCACCGAAACTTC
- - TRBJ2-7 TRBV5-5 CASSLIARDTYEQYF TGTGCCAGCAGCTTGATTGCCAGGGACACCTACGAGCAGTACTTC
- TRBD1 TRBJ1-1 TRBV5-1 CASSTGQGGTEAFF TGCGCCAGCAGCACGGGACAGGGAGGAACTGAAGCTTTCTTT
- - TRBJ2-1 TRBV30 CAWIEGLGRYNEQFF TGTGCCTGGATTGAGGGTCTGGGGAGATACAATGAGCAGTTCTTC
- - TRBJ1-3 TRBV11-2 CASSLKGGASGNTIYF TGTGCCAGCAGCTTAAAGGGAGGGGCATCTGGAAACACCATATATTTT
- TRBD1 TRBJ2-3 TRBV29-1 CSARQGRADTQYF TGCAGCGCCCGACAGGGGCGGGCAGATACGCAGTATTTT
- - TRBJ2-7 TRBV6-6 CASSPLYEQYF TGTGCCAGCAGTCCGTTGTACGAGCAGTACTTC
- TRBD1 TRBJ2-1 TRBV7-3 CASSLDRGYNEQFF TGTGCCAGCAGCTTAGACAGGGGTTACAATGAGCAGTTCTTC
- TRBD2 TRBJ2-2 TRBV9 CASSAFPSLAHGTGELFF TGTGCCAGCAGCGCCTTTCCCTCACTAGCGCACGGCACCGGGGAGCTGTTTTTT
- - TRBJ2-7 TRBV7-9 CASSPHSYEQYF TGTGCCAGCAGCCCCCACTCCTACGAGCAGTACTTC
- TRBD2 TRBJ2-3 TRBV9 CASSSYGLASDTQYF TGTGCCAGCAGCTCCTACGGACTAGCGTCAGATACGCAGTATTTT
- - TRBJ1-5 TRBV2 CASRARDRIPQHF TGTGCCAGCAGAGCGCGGGATAGAATACCCCAGCATTTT
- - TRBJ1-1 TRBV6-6 CASIRGTEAFF TGTGCCAGCATTCGAGGGACTGAAGCTTTCTTT
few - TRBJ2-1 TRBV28 CASSLGEKTYNEQFF TGTGCCAGCAGTTTAGGGGAGAAAACCTACAATGAGCAGTTCTTC
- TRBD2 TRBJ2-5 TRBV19 CASSISRGGRETQYF TGTGCCAGTAGTATATCGCGGGGGGGCCGCGAGACCCAGTACTTC
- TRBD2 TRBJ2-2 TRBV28 CASSLTSTSGRPGELFF TGTGCCAGCAGCCTAACCTCAACTAGCGGGAGGCCCGGGGAGCTGTTTTTT
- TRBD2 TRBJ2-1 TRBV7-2 CASSTSVGLAGANEQFF TGTGCCAGCAGCACCAGCGTGGGACTAGCGGGGGCCAATGAGCAGTTCTTC
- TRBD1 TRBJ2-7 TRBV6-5 CASSLDRNFYEQYF TGTGCCAGCAGTTTGGACAGGAACTTTTACGAGCAGTACTTC